The 30 T cell receptor beta chains reported below all come from one sample, sequenced in a study of cytomegalovirus exposure and HLA in healthy donors. Use of 60 Vbeta and 13 Jbeta primers characterized the PCR. Sequencing was performed with immunoSEQ multiplex PCR; in TCRdb, only in-frame clones are kept and a portion is missing. The table shows around 180,000 clones, with 75% to 90% occurring only once. Sequencing input: PBMCs. These TCRs come from a man aged 25-45 years in good health and CMV-seropositive.

The chain joins TRBV5-1 to TRBJ2-5; 8 nucleotides agree with TRBD1. CDR1 SGHRS and CDR2 YFSETQ come from the germline V gene. V lost 3 bases, J lost 2 bases, and 6 bases stayed unmatched. CDR3 length: 15 amino acids. The CDR3 region is CASSSGTGLQETQYF. The CDR3 region has the DNA TGCGCCAGCAGCTCCGGGACAGGCTTACAAGAGACCCAGTACTTC.

The CDR3 bases are TGTGCCAGCAGCTTAGCTGGGGCAGGGGCCTACGAGCAGTACTTC. Residues: CASSLAGAGAYEQYF. The J gene is TRBJ2-7, the V gene TRBV7-8; a weak D match, TRBD1 (6 bases). Trimming stripped 0 bases from V and 2 bases from J, with 11 bases between. The CDR3 is made up of 15 amino acids. CDR1 and CDR2 (germline): SGHVS, FQNEAQ. Based on the CDR3 plus reference TRBV7-8 and TRBJ2-7, the full variable domain is GAGVSQSPRYKVAKRGQDVALRCDPISGHVSLFWYQQALGQGPEFLTYFQNEAQLDKSGLPSDRFFAERPEGSVSTLKIQRTQQEDSAVYLCASSLAGAGAYEQYFGPGTRLTVT.

This clone was counted a few times. The chain couples TRBV2 to TRBJ1-5; no clear D. This CDR3 region has 16 residues. Germline V gives CDR1 SNHLY, CDR2 FYNNEI. V lost 4 bases, J lost 6 bases, and 19 bases lay in between. CDR3 amino acids: CASSAARNAVPQPQHF. The CDR3 nucleotides read TGTGCCAGCAGTGCGGCAAGGAACGCGGTGCCTCAGCCCCAGCATTTT. Full variable domain (missing parts from reference TRBV2 and TRBJ1-5): EPEVTQTPSHQVTQMGQEVILRCVPISNHLYFYWYRQILGQKVEFLVSFYNNEISEKSEIFDDQFSVERPDGSNFTLKIRSTKLEDSAMYFCASSAARNAVPQPQHFGDGTRLSIL.

The chain links TRBV2 to TRBJ2-1, with 9 bases matching TRBD2. The junction had 16 bases not matched to a gene; V was cut back by 6 bases and J by 7 bases. Per the germline V gene, CDR1 is SNHLY and CDR2 is FYNNEI. There are 17 residues in the CDR3. The CDR3 loop reads CASSENWREGHWNEQFF. The CDR3 DNA follows: TGTGCCAGCAGCGAAAACTGGCGGGAGGGCCATTGGAATGAGCAGTTCTTC.

This sequence joins TRBV7-9 and TRBJ2-7, with 9 bases identical to TRBD1. The CDR3 spans 16 residues. Germline loops: CDR1 SEHNR, CDR2 FQNEAQ (reference sequence). V dropped 1 base and J dropped 3; count of bases not matched to a gene: 7. The CDR3 here is CASSLDLGQGYYEQYF. As DNA, the CDR3 is TGTGCCAGCAGCTTAGATTTGGGACAGGGCTACTACGAGCAGTACTTC.

The chain carries TRBV19 and TRBJ1-1, with D unclear. Trimming removed 3 bases from V and 11 bases from J, with 10 bases in between. CDR3 length: 11 amino acids. The germline gives CDR1 LNHDA, CDR2 SQIVND (reference sequence). The CDR3 region has the DNA TGTGCCAGTAGTATCGGGGTAGTGGCTTTCTTT. Translation gives CASSIGVVAFF.

The chain joins TRBV14 to TRBJ2-1; no firm D call. This CDR3 region has 13 residues. From germline, CDR1 is SGHDN and CDR2 FVKESK. With 3 bases removed from V and 8 bases from J, the gap between germline ends came to 11 bases. CDR3 amino acids: CASSQARRDEQFF. The CDR3 DNA reads as TGTGCCAGCAGCCAGGCTCGGAGAGATGAGCAGTTCTTC.

This clone showed up just a few times. The rearrangement links TRBV18 to TRBJ1-3; D perhaps matches TRBD1 (5 bases). V lost 2 bases and J lost 0, with 8 bases in between. Germline lookup yields CDR1 KGHSH and CDR2 LQKENI. The CDR3 totals 15 residues. CDR3 DNA: TGTGCCAGCTCACCAGGGACTGCCTCTGGAAACACCATATATTTT. This encodes CASSPGTASGNTIYF.

The chain uses TRBV27 and TRBJ1-5, with D tentatively TRBD1 (6 bases). CDR1 MNHEY and CDR2 SMNVEV come from the germline V gene (reference sequence). This CDR3 has 16 amino acids. Trimming removed 5 bases from V and 5 bases from J, with 19 bases in between. The CDR3 coding sequence is TGTGCCAGCAGTCCCTATGCGTCACAGGGAGATCAGCCCCAGCATTTT. Amino acids: CASSPYASQGDQPQHF.

The chain employs TRBV5-1 and TRBJ1-6; 10 nucleotides match TRBD1. CDR3 length: 16 residues. Per the germline V gene, CDR1 is SGHRS and CDR2 is YFSETQ. Trimming removed 4 bases from V and 9 bases from J; junction bases left unmatched: 10. DNA of the CDR3: TGCGCCAGCAGCGTGCGTCTGGGACAGGGGAGTTCACCCCTCCACTTT. Protein: CASSVRLGQGSSPLHF.

V usage is TRBV2 and J usage is TRBJ2-7; D is perhaps TRBD2 (5 bases). Germline V gives CDR1 SNHLY, CDR2 FYNNEI. Trimming stripped 6 bases from V and 5 bases from J, with 17 bases between. The CDR3 is made up of 14 amino acids. CDR3 DNA sequence: TGTGCCAGCAGGGCTATGGGCTCGGAGGACGAGCAGTACTTC. Translation gives CASRAMGSEDEQYF. Full variable domain (remainder filled in from reference TRBV2 and TRBJ2-7): EPEVTQTPSHQVTQMGQEVILRCVPISNHLYFYWYRQILGQKVEFLVSFYNNEISEKSEIFDDQFSVERPDGSNFTLKIRSTKLEDSAMYFCASRAMGSEDEQYFGPGTRLTVT.

This clone has just a few counts. This chain joins TRBV6-1 and TRBJ2-2, with 11 bases fitting TRBD2. The J segment lost 4 bases and the V segment lost 7 bases, leaving 2 bases of the junction unmatched. Germline CDR1 MNHNS, CDR2 SASEGT. The CDR3 is made up of 14 amino acids. This chain's CDR3 is CASNGLAGTGELFF. In DNA form, the CDR3 reads TGTGCCAGCAACGGACTAGCGGGCACCGGGGAGCTGTTTTTT.

The chain combines TRBV11-2 with TRBJ1-1, with D unclear. The CDR3 has 15 residues. Trimming removed 6 bases from V and 1 base from J, with 15 bases in between. Germline assignment: CDR1 SGHAT and CDR2 FQNNGV. As DNA, the CDR3 is TGTGCCAGCAGGGTTGAGGTGGGAGGGAACACTGAAGCTTTCTTT. Its translation: CASRVEVGGNTEAFF.

The chain uses TRBV5-6 and TRBJ2-5; tentatively, D is TRBD1 or TRBD2 (5 bases each). The J call is uncertain, as TRBJ2-7 better fits the DNA end. This CDR3 is 15 amino acids long. Germline values: CDR1 SGHDT, CDR2 YYEEEE. The CDR3 spells CASSLAGMGDYEQYF. The CDR3 DNA reads as TGTGCCAGCAGCTTGGCCGGGATGGGGGACTACGAGCAGTACTTC.

The CDR3 spells CASRAGPPETQYF. CDR3 DNA sequence: TGTGCCAGCAGAGCGGGTCCTCCAGAGACCCAGTACTTC. The V and J genes are TRBV6-1 and TRBJ2-5; tentatively, D is TRBD2 (6 bases). V was pared by 6 bases and J by 4 bases, with 12 bases between. From germline, CDR1 is MNHNS and CDR2 SASEGT. CDR3 length: 13 amino acids.

This chain uses TRBV19 with TRBJ1-2; maybe TRBD1 (5 bases). Trimming pared 8 bases from V and 4 bases from J, leaving 17 bases between. Germline CDR1 is LNHDA and CDR2 is SQIVND (reference sequence). The CDR3 spans 14 residues. CDR3 loop: CASQQNGGVYGYTF. CDR3 nucleotides: TGTGCCAGTCAACAAAATGGAGGGGTCTATGGCTACACCTTC. The full variable domain, its missing parts supplied by reference TRBV19 and TRBJ1-2, is DGGITQSPKYLFRKEGQNVTLSCEQNLNHDAMYWYRQDPGQGLRLIYYSQIVNDFQKGDIAEGYSVSREKKESFPLTVTSAQKNPTAFYLCASQQNGGVYGYTFGSGTRLTVV.

The chain has TRBV19 and TRBJ2-1; TRBD2 aligns across 15 bases. The V gene's germline CDR1 is LNHDA and CDR2 SQIVND (reference sequence). V shed 5 bases and J 0 bases; nucleotides not matched to a gene: 11. This CDR3 has 20 amino acids. The CDR3 loop reads CASSLTGSGLAGGSYNEQFF. CDR3 nucleotides: TGTGCCAGTAGTCTAACAGGGTCGGGACTAGCGGGAGGCTCCTACAATGAGCAGTTCTTC.

The CDR3 loop is CASSKGGANEKLFF. As DNA, the CDR3 is TGTGCCAGCAGTAAAGGCGGAGCTAATGAAAAACTGTTTTTT. The chain joins TRBV6-5 to TRBJ1-4; unclear D gene. Germline lookup yields CDR1 MNHEY and CDR2 SVGAGI. Between the trimmed V and J ends, which lost 5 bases and 3 bases, there was a span of 10 bases. The CDR3 covers 14 residues.

The genes are TRBV25-1 and TRBJ1-6; 9 positions agree with TRBD1. With 2 bases clipped from V and 9 bases from J, the junction kept 5 bases outside the gene matches. The CDR3 contains 15 residues. CDR1 is MGHDK and CDR2 is SYGVNS in the germline V gene. CDR3 sequence: CASSEQGQGFSPLHF. The CDR3 nucleotides are TGTGCCAGCAGTGAACAGGGACAGGGTTTTTCACCCCTCCACTTT.

V is TRBV2 and J is TRBJ1-5; a possible D gene is TRBD1 (6 bases). The germline CDR1 and CDR2 sequences are SNHLY and FYNNEI. V lost 6 bases, J lost 0 bases, and 12 bases lay in between. The CDR3 sequence is 15 residues long. This CDR3 reads CASRVRDTSNQPQHF. The CDR3 coding sequence is TGTGCCAGCAGAGTCAGGGACACTAGCAATCAGCCCCAGCATTTT.

The CDR3 nucleotides are TGTGCCAGCAGTCGGGGGTTGAACACCGGGGAGCTGTTTTTT. This sequence encodes CASSRGLNTGELFF. The chain couples TRBV7-9 to TRBJ2-2, with a weak D call TRBD2 (6 bases). Germline CDR1 and CDR2: SEHNR and FQNEAQ (reference sequence). There are 14 residues in the CDR3. V lost 6 bases to trimming and J lost 1 base, with 9 bases between them.

The rearrangement links TRBV10-3 to TRBJ1-2; no firm D call. The CDR3 has 15 residues. The germline gives CDR1 ENHRY, CDR2 SYGVKD. V lost 6 bases and J lost 5, with 19 bases in between. The CDR3, as DNA: TGTGCCATCAGCGCCGCTGGACCCACTAGTTATGGCTACACCTTC. It translates to CAISAAGPTSYGYTF.

CDR3 sequence: CSARSGTEAFF. CDR3 nucleotide sequence: TGCAGTGCCAGATCGGGCACTGAAGCTTTCTTT. V gene TRBV20-1 combines with J gene TRBJ1-1, with D unresolved. The V and J ends lost 6 bases and 4 bases respectively, with 9 bases between them. This CDR3 region has 11 residues. From germline, CDR1 is DFQATT and CDR2 SNEGSKA (reference sequence).

The rearrangement joins TRBV27 to TRBJ2-7; 10 bases fit TRBD1. CDR3 length equals 17 residues. Germline values: CDR1 MNHEY, CDR2 SMNVEV (reference sequence). After removal of 5 bases from V and 1 base from J, the junction contained 11 bases not matched to a gene. DNA of the CDR3: TGTGCCAGCAGTCCGAACATGGGACAGGGGATTTCCTACGAGCAGTACTTC. Protein product: CASSPNMGQGISYEQYF.

The chain has TRBV5-4 and TRBJ2-7; 8 bases line up with TRBD2. Unmatched junction bases numbered 4, after V lost 5 bases and J lost 3 bases. The CDR3 consists of 13 residues. Germline V CDR1 and CDR2: SGHNT, YYREEE (reference sequence). The CDR3 nucleotides are TGTGCCAGCAGAGCCGGGACTAGCTACGAGCAGTACTTC. This codes for CASRAGTSYEQYF.

The V call is TRBV6-5, the J call TRBJ1-2; D gene ambiguous. Germline CDR1 and CDR2: MNHEY and SVGAGI. The CDR3 has 15 amino acids. Trimming left V 0 bases short and J 4 bases short, with 12 bases between. The CDR3 sequence: CASSYSHSRGYGYTF. The CDR3 coding sequence is TGTGCCAGCAGTTACTCGCACAGTCGGGGCTATGGCTACACCTTC.

The chain joins TRBV5-5 to TRBJ2-1, with D possibly TRBD2 on 6 matching bases. Germline V lookup: CDR1 SGHKS, CDR2 YYEKEE (reference sequence). Trimming pared 0 bases from V and 7 bases from J, leaving 11 bases between. This CDR3 has 14 amino acids. CDR3 loop: CASSLVGSSNEQFF. CDR3 in DNA: TGTGCCAGCAGCTTGGTCGGGAGTTCGAATGAGCAGTTCTTC.

Details on this clone: One end of the junction fails to match germline, which may point to a read error. The chain is built from TRBV6-1 and TRBJ1-3; D call uncertain. From germline, CDR1 is MNHNS and CDR2 SASEGT. The CDR3 extends over 15 amino acids. CDR3 bases: TGTGCCAGCAGCGAAGGTTTCGGCTCTGGAAACACCATATATTTT. This translates into CASSEGFGSGNTIYF.

The J gene is TRBJ2-3, the V gene TRBV5-4, with 10 bases aligning to TRBD2. The V segment lost 0 bases and the J segment 3 bases; nucleotides outside the gene matches: 4. Looked up from germline, CDR1 is SGHNT and CDR2 is YYREEE (reference sequence). The CDR3 runs 16 residues. CDR3 coding DNA: TGTGCCAGCAGCTTGGGGCTAGCGGGAGTAACAGATACGCAGTATTTT. Its protein is CASSLGLAGVTDTQYF.

This clone was observed a handful of times. This chain links TRBV5-4 with TRBJ2-5; 11 bases align to TRBD2. Trimming at V came to 0 bases and at J to 2 bases, leaving 3 bases not matched to a gene. The CDR3 totals 16 residues. Germline CDR1 reads SGHNT; CDR2 reads YYREEE (reference sequence). The CDR3 is CASSLVRTSGQETQYF. The CDR3 DNA is TGTGCCAGCAGCTTGGTTCGGACTAGCGGGCAAGAGACCCAGTACTTC.